The 9 T cell receptor beta chains below come from one sample, sequenced in a study of molecular identifiers for immune sequencing clone quantification. TCRdb used MiXCR to reprocess the PCR reads, holding one entry per CDR3 protein. The table has roughly 320,000 distinct CDR3 sequences, 20% to 25% seen once. The sample consisted of naive CD8+ T cells from blood, with Jurkat cell RNA spiked in. Subset noted: FACS-sorted CD8+CD4-CCR7+CD45RA+ naive T cells. These receptors originate from a human donor in good health. Some libraries in this study had Jurkat cell RNA spiked in.

This clonotype appeared many times. The CDR3: CASSLARGVHEQYF. CDR3 DNA: TGTGCCAGCAGCTTAGCGCGGGGGGTCCACGAGCAGTACTTC. The chain employs TRBV7-9 and TRBJ2-7; 8 positions match TRBD2. The CDR3 runs to 14 residues. The germline V gene encodes CDR1 SEHNR and CDR2 FQNEAQ (reference sequence). After removal of 0 bases from V and 5 bases from J, the junction contained 3 bases not matched to a gene.

This clonotype was counted at least ten times. The genes are TRBV6-5 and TRBJ2-5; TRBD2 might be the D (6 bases). V shed 7 bases and J shed 4 bases, with 16 bases lying between them. This CDR3 has 14 residues. The germline V gene encodes CDR1 MNHEY and CDR2 SVGAGI. The CDR3 spells CASTLDGGRETQYF. CDR3 coding DNA: TGTGCCAGCACTTTAGATGGGGGGAGAGAGACCCAGTACTTC.

The table lists this clonotype with many counts. This chain joins TRBV9 and TRBJ2-3; 13 bases line up with TRBD2. Germline CDR1 reads SGDLS; CDR2 reads YYNGEE. Trimming cost V 2 bases and J 6 bases; bases outside gene matches: 3. The CDR3 has 15 residues. The CDR3 loop is CASSVTSGGLDTQYF. CDR3 sequence (DNA): TGTGCCAGCAGCGTGACTAGCGGGGGGCTTGATACGCAGTATTTT.

This clonotype was counted ten times or more. CDR3 amino acids: CASSLDPGQGHIDTQYF. DNA of the CDR3: TGTGCCAGCAGCTTAGACCCCGGGCAGGGGCACATTGATACGCAGTATTTT. The chain has TRBV7-9 and TRBJ2-3; D is perhaps TRBD1 (6 bases). This CDR3 has 17 residues. In germline, CDR1 is SEHNR, CDR2 FQNEAQ (reference sequence). The V gene lost 1 base and the J gene lost 6 bases, with 20 bases spanning the gap.

This clonotype was seen repeatedly, ten times or more. The chain carries TRBV7-9 and TRBJ1-4, with D unresolved. Trimming pared 4 bases from V and 6 bases from J, leaving 15 bases between. Per the germline V gene, CDR1 is SEHNR and CDR2 is FQNEAQ (reference sequence). This CDR3 has 15 amino acids. The CDR3 reads CASSSGPGDDEKLFF. CDR3 coding DNA: TGTGCCAGCAGCTCTGGGCCGGGAGACGATGAAAAACTGTTTTTT.

V usage is TRBV6-5 and J usage is TRBJ2-2; D call uncertain. The V gene's germline CDR1 is MNHEY and CDR2 SVGAGI. This CDR3 spans 14 amino acids. V gave up 2 bases and J gave up 3 bases, with 7 bases separating them. The CDR3: CASSYGTDTGELFF. As DNA, the CDR3 is TGTGCCAGCAGTTACGGTACCGACACCGGGGAGCTGTTTTTT.

In the case of this clonotype: At one end the junction does not follow the germline gene, possibly because of a read error. The CDR3 DNA sequence: TGTGCCAGCAGCTTGAGGGGGACAGTAGAGCCCCAGTACTTC. Protein sequence: CASSLRGTVEPQYF. This chain uses TRBV5-6 with TRBJ2-5; 7 nucleotides agree with TRBD1. The CDR3 totals 14 residues. The germline V gene has CDR1 SGHDT and CDR2 YYEEEE. Complete variable domain (other parts from reference TRBV5-6 and TRBJ2-5): DAGVTQSPTHLIKTRGQQVTLRCSPKSGHDTVSWYQQALGQGPQFIFQYYEEEERQRGNFPDRFSGHQFPNYSSELNVNALLLGDSALYLCASSLRGTVEPQYFGPGTRLLVL.

This clonotype was picked up many times. The gene calls are TRBV5-1 and TRBJ2-5; possibly TRBD1 for D (6 bases). Germline CDR1 SGHRS, CDR2 YFSETQ. V shed 0 bases and J shed 5 bases, with 8 bases lying between them. The CDR3 covers 13 residues. The CDR3 DNA reads as TGCGCCAGCAGCTTGGCCACAGGGGAGACCCAGTACTTC. Encoded protein: CASSLATGETQYF.

In its sample, this clonotype was seen many times. V usage is TRBV5-4 and J usage is TRBJ2-7; D possibly corresponds to TRBD2 (5 bases). The CDR3 runs to 15 residues. Trimming took off 4 bases at V and 0 bases at J, with 14 bases between the two ends. Per the germline V gene, CDR1 is SGHNT and CDR2 is YYREEE (reference sequence). CDR3 residues: CASSPRTEPSYEQYF. The CDR3 DNA reads TGTGCCAGCAGCCCCCGGACTGAACCCTCCTACGAGCAGTACTTC.